This paragraph reports one T cell receptor (beta chain). The antigen is unknown. The sample is drawn from a study of T cell responses to AZD1222 COVID-19 vaccine. Notes on the study in general: In a largely white British group with more females than males, clonal diversity was possibly underestimated.

Measured with immunoSEQ multiplex PCR; TCRdb has only the in-frame clones, and not every one. The table includes 110,000 to 150,000 clones, over 80% detected once. The CDR3 loop spans 13 amino acids. Trimming took off 2 bases at V and 3 bases at J, with 7 bases between the two ends. Per germline, CDR1 KGHSH and CDR2 LQKENI. The sample here was peripheral blood, taken 28 days after the second AZD1222 dose. This rearrangement joins TRBV18 to TRBJ1-2; D is ambiguous. The clonotype was recovered from an adult who received the AZD1222 COVID-19 vaccine. CDR3 region: CASSPGVDYGYTF. In nucleotides, the CDR3 is TGTGCCAGCTCACCAGGGGTGGACTATGGCTACACCTTC.